These T cell receptor beta chains were read from a single sample in a study of blood T cell repertoires in COVID-19. The table came from immunoSEQ multiplex PCR; TCRdb's copy has only in-frame clones and leaves some out. Of about 170,000 clones in the sample, 83% are singletons; the top ten hold roughly 4.5%. The material sequenced was PBMCs or T cells enriched from blood (not recorded which). The receptor source for this set is a woman aged 45-60 years who had recovered from COVID-19. CDR3s include the opening cysteine and the closing phenylalanine or tryptophan. Fields, in order: V gene, J gene, clone size, D gene, CDR3 protein, CDR3 DNA. A D gene is named only where the DNA matches it firmly. For some rows the clone size is stated as once, few or many, or as a class when expanded; others skip it.

V: TRBV5-4
J: TRBJ1-2
size: -
D: TRBD1
CDR3: CASSFTGVGGYTF
DNA: TGTGCCAGCAGCTTCACAGGGGTTGGGGGCTACACCTTC

V: TRBV5-1
J: TRBJ2-5
size: once
D: -
CDR3: CASSLFERETQYF
DNA: TGCGCCAGCAGCTTGTTCGAGCGGGAGACCCAGTACTTC

V: TRBV6-5
J: TRBJ2-6
size: -
D: -
CDR3: CASSLTPGANVLTF
DNA: TGTGCCAGCAGTCTCACTCCTGGGGCCAACGTCCTGACTTTC

V: TRBV15
J: TRBJ2-3
size: few
D: TRBD1
CDR3: CATSRLTGQGSNTQYF
DNA: TGTGCCACCAGCAGGTTGACGGGACAGGGTTCAAATACGCAGTATTTT

V: TRBV6-1
J: TRBJ2-3
size: -
D: -
CDR3: CASSEARRAGWADTQYF
DNA: TGTGCCAGCAGTGAAGCGCGAAGGGCGGGGTGGGCAGATACGCAGTATTTT

V: TRBV2
J: TRBJ1-4
size: -
D: TRBD1
CDR3: CASRRSEGASEKLFF
DNA: TGTGCCAGCAGACGATCGGAGGGGGCTTCCGAAAAACTGTTTTTT

V: TRBV5-4
J: TRBJ1-5
size: -
D: -
CDR3: CASSLWGAGNQPQHF
DNA: TGTGCCAGCAGCTTGTGGGGCGCGGGCAATCAGCCCCAGCATTTT

V: TRBV9
J: TRBJ1-1
size: -
D: TRBD1
CDR3: CASSGVTGAKNTEAFF
DNA: TGTGCCAGCAGCGGAGTGACAGGGGCGAAGAACACTGAAGCTTTCTTT

V: TRBV19
J: TRBJ2-2
size: -
D: -
CDR3: CASWLPRGTGELFF
DNA: TGTGCCAGCTGGCTACCCCGGGGGACCGGGGAGCTGTTTTTT

V: TRBV5-5
J: TRBJ2-3
size: -
D: -
CDR3: CASSLLDTQYF
DNA: TGTGCCAGCAGCTTGCTAGATACGCAGTATTTT

V: TRBV25-1
J: TRBJ1-4
size: -
D: TRBD1
CDR3: CASSLRTGAREKLFF
DNA: TGTGCCAGCAGTTTGCGGACAGGGGCGAGGGAAAAACTGTTTTTT

V: TRBV5-5
J: TRBJ1-1
size: -
D: -
CDR3: CASSLVQGMNTEAFF
DNA: TGTGCCAGCAGCTTGGTTCAGGGGATGAACACTGAAGCTTTCTTT

V: TRBV9
J: TRBJ1-5
size: -
D: -
CDR3: CARSLGGGESQHF
DNA: TGTGCCCGCAGCCTGGGGGGGGGAGAGTCCCAGCATTTT

V: TRBV19
J: TRBJ2-5
size: -
D: TRBD2
CDR3: CASSTGGPRETQYF
DNA: TGTGCCAGTAGTACGGGGGGACCCAGAGAGACCCAGTACTTC

V: TRBV5-1
J: TRBJ2-5
size: -
D: TRBD1
CDR3: CASSSGQPRETQYF
DNA: TGCGCCAGCAGCTCGGGACAGCCGAGGGAGACCCAGTACTTC

V: TRBV5-1
J: TRBJ2-2
size: -
D: -
CDR3: CASSLASGSTGELFF
DNA: TGCGCCAGCAGCTTGGCCAGCGGCAGCACCGGGGAGCTGTTTTTT

V: TRBV30
J: TRBJ1-6
size: -
D: TRBD1
CDR3: CAWSGDSHSPLHF
DNA: TGTGCCTGGAGTGGGGACAGTCATTCACCCCTCCACTTT

V: TRBV11-2
J: TRBJ1-2
size: -
D: -
CDR3: CASSLGGYGAGYTF
DNA: TGTGCCAGCAGCTTGGGGGGTTACGGGGCTGGCTACACCTTC

V: TRBV11-2
J: TRBJ2-1
size: many
D: -
CDR3: CASSPRTEPYNEQFF
DNA: TGTGCCAGCAGCCCCCGGACAGAGCCCTACAATGAGCAGTTCTTC

V: TRBV7-8
J: TRBJ1-2
size: -
D: -
CDR3: CASSLVTGPYGYTF
DNA: TGTGCCAGCAGCTTAGTTACAGGGCCCTATGGCTACACCTTC

V: TRBV4-1
J: TRBJ2-3
size: few
D: TRBD2
CDR3: CASSQGGLAGGADTQYF
DNA: TGCGCCAGCAGCCAAGGTGGACTAGCGGGAGGGGCAGATACGCAGTATTTT

V: TRBV7-9
J: TRBJ2-5
size: few
D: -
CDR3: CASSPNEVGTQYF
DNA: TGTGCCAGCAGCCCCAATGAGGTTGGGACCCAGTACTTC

V: TRBV6-5
J: TRBJ1-2
size: -
D: -
CDR3: CASTFQGGSGGYTF
DNA: TGTGCCAGCACTTTCCAGGGCGGAAGTGGTGGCTACACCTTC

V: TRBV7-2
J: TRBJ1-4
size: -
D: -
CDR3: CASSLAGSGKKLFF
DNA: TGTGCCAGCAGCTTAGCAGGGTCAGGGAAGAAACTGTTTTTT

V: TRBV7-3
J: TRBJ1-1
size: once
D: -
CDR3: CASSPRPGSMNTEAFF
DNA: TGTGCCAGCAGCCCCCGACCGGGGAGCATGAACACTGAAGCTTTCTTT

V: TRBV6-5
J: TRBJ1-2
size: -
D: TRBD1
CDR3: CASSSRDRDYGYTF
DNA: TGTGCCAGCAGTAGCCGGGACAGGGACTATGGCTACACCTTC

V: TRBV6-6
J: TRBJ1-1
size: -
D: -
CDR3: CASSDRQVMNTEAFF
DNA: TGTGCCAGCAGTGACAGACAGGTGATGAACACTGAAGCTTTCTTT

V: TRBV7-3
J: TRBJ1-2
size: -
D: TRBD1
CDR3: CASSPKGGTGLIYGYTF
DNA: TGTGCCAGCAGCCCAAAGGGGGGGACAGGGCTCATCTATGGCTACACCTTC

V: TRBV7-9
J: TRBJ2-1
size: -
D: -
CDR3: CATQEGPAGGDEQFF
DNA: TGTGCCACCCAAGAGGGACCAGCGGGCGGGGATGAGCAGTTCTTC

V: TRBV30
J: TRBJ1-2
size: -
D: TRBD1
CDR3: CAWVGTDYGYTF
DNA: TGTGCCTGGGTCGGGACAGACTATGGCTACACCTTC

V: TRBV12-3/TRBV12-4
J: TRBJ1-1
size: -
D: TRBD1
CDR3: CASTLTGGTEAFF
DNA: TGTGCCAGCACCTTGACAGGGGGCACTGAAGCTTTCTTT

V: TRBV19
J: TRBJ1-1
size: once
D: -
CDR3: CASSRNLNTEAFF
DNA: TGTGCCAGTAGCAGAAACCTGAACACTGAAGCTTTCTTT

V: TRBV25-1
J: TRBJ1-1
size: -
D: -
CDR3: CASSEGSLRNTEAFF
DNA: TGTGCCAGCAGTGAGGGCAGCCTCCGGAACACTGAAGCTTTCTTT

V: TRBV7-3
J: TRBJ1-2
size: -
D: -
CDR3: CASSLLGRTDLGYTF
DNA: TGTGCCAGCAGCTTATTGGGAAGGACTGACCTTGGCTACACCTTC

V: TRBV27
J: TRBJ1-2
size: -
D: -
CDR3: CASSLSNPRESVYGYTF
DNA: TGTGCCAGCAGTTTATCGAATCCCCGGGAGTCCGTTTATGGCTACACCTTC

V: TRBV11-2
J: TRBJ1-4
size: many
D: -
CDR3: CASSLYPTATNEKLFF
DNA: TGTGCCAGCAGCTTGTACCCGACAGCAACTAATGAAAAACTGTTTTTT

V: TRBV5-1
J: TRBJ1-2
size: -
D: -
CDR3: CASSLWEGLGYTF
DNA: TGCGCCAGCAGCTTGTGGGAGGGACTTGGCTACACCTTC

V: TRBV7-8
J: TRBJ1-4
size: -
D: -
CDR3: CASSSGGSGEKLFF
DNA: TGTGCCAGCAGCTCCGGGGGATCGGGGGAAAAACTGTTTTTT

V: TRBV24-1
J: TRBJ2-3
size: -
D: -
CDR3: CATSGAGGSTDTQYF
DNA: TGTGCCACCAGTGGTGCAGGGGGGTCAACAGATACGCAGTATTTT

V: TRBV29-1
J: TRBJ2-4
size: -
D: -
CDR3: CSVEDLRGNIQYF
DNA: TGCAGCGTTGAAGATCTACGGGGGAACATTCAGTACTTC

V: TRBV5-1
J: TRBJ2-1
size: -
D: TRBD2
CDR3: CASSLALADNNEQFF
DNA: TGCGCCAGCAGCTTGGCACTAGCGGATAACAATGAGCAGTTCTTC

V: TRBV7-3
J: TRBJ2-5
size: once
D: TRBD2
CDR3: CASSLTGGYQETQYF
DNA: TGTGCCAGCAGCTTGACGGGGGGGTACCAAGAGACCCAGTACTTC

V: TRBV10-3
J: TRBJ2-1
size: -
D: TRBD2
CDR3: CAIRTSGTSYNEQFF
DNA: TGTGCCATCAGAACTAGCGGGACATCCTACAATGAGCAGTTCTTC

V: TRBV6-5
J: TRBJ1-1
size: few
D: -
CDR3: CASSYSKLTIEAFF
DNA: TGTGCCAGCAGTTACTCGAAGCTCACCATTGAAGCTTTCTTT

V: TRBV12-3/TRBV12-4
J: TRBJ2-2
size: -
D: -
CDR3: CASSTSGELFF
DNA: TGTGCCAGCAGCACTAGCGGGGAGCTGTTTTTT

V: TRBV6-4
J: TRBJ1-2
size: -
D: -
CDR3: CASSRTATNYGYTF
DNA: TGTGCCAGCAGTCGGACAGCAACTAACTATGGCTACACCTTC

V: TRBV18
J: TRBJ1-3
size: once
D: -
CDR3: CASSPPNQGGSGNTIYF
DNA: TGTGCCAGCTCACCACCGAACCAGGGTGGCTCTGGAAACACCATATATTTT

V: TRBV3-1/TRBV3-2
J: TRBJ2-5
size: -
D: -
CDR3: CASSLEKTQYF
DNA: TGTGCCAGCAGCCTTGAGAAGACCCAGTACTTC

V: TRBV27
J: TRBJ2-5
size: -
D: -
CDR3: CASSLSSRAETQYF
DNA: TGTGCCAGCAGTTTATCATCCAGGGCGGAGACCCAGTACTTC

V: TRBV5-1
J: TRBJ1-1
size: -
D: -
CDR3: CASSLVGGIEAFF
DNA: TGCGCCAGCAGCTTAGTTGGCGGGATTGAAGCTTTCTTT

V: TRBV6-5
J: TRBJ2-1
size: -
D: TRBD2
CDR3: CASSSSGSYNEQFF
DNA: TGTGCCAGCAGTTCTAGCGGCTCCTACAATGAGCAGTTCTTC

V: TRBV28
J: TRBJ2-3
size: -
D: TRBD2
CDR3: CASRRGGAVDTQYF
DNA: TGTGCCAGCAGACGCGGGGGGGCCGTAGATACGCAGTATTTT

V: TRBV30
J: TRBJ1-3
size: -
D: -
CDR3: CAWSATGGNTIYF
DNA: TGTGCCTGGAGTGCAACGGGAGGAAACACCATATATTTT

V: TRBV5-4
J: TRBJ1-2
size: -
D: -
CDR3: CASSSDRVQTSTF
DNA: TGTGCCAGCAGCTCCGATCGTGTCCAGACTAGCACCTTC

V: TRBV5-4
J: TRBJ2-1
size: -
D: TRBD2
CDR3: CASSLEGLAGVEFF
DNA: TGTGCCAGCAGCCTTGAAGGGCTAGCGGGGGTCGAGTTCTTC